This TCR beta chain originates from a study of blood T cell repertoires in COVID-19 (dated by TCRdb to 2020 to 2021). General notes on the study: The collaborator samples originated in the United States, Italy and Spain and spanned the acute and convalescent phases of COVID-19. The repertoires were released in a freely available public database intended as a resource for research on the immune response to SARS-CoV-2. Subjects who had been exposed to COVID-19, were actively infected with it, or had recovered from it provided the deeply sampled blood TCRbeta repertoires that made up the dataset. The prospective study material was composed of cDNA or gDNA derived from T cells, B-cell-depleted T cells, or PBMCs. Samples were obtained from the ongoing ImmuneRACE study (first 160 participants) and from 1,200 or so subjects provided by 6 global collaborators. Where available, HLA class I and class II types were taken from metadata supplied by the sample provider and were not determined by assay-based typing. Sample metadata almost always included a de-identified subject ID, COVID-19 status, age in years and sex.

A second Seattle source provided samples from volunteer blood donors who had recovered from COVID-19. Each collaborating institution followed its own protocols to collect whole blood in K2EDTA tubes. For TCRbeta analysis, collaborator samples were shipped as frozen whole blood, as isolated PBMCs, or as DNA extracted from either sample type. This clone was found once. Its target antigen remains unknown. The sample holds no much larger clone one base away, and base qualities are not on file. The CDR3 spans 14 residues, from the cysteine through the phenylalanine. Only the CDR3 DNA stays, 42 bases, in frame from base 1. The germline V and J ends show losses of 3 bases and 7 bases respectively, and no gene match explains 4 bases of the junction. CDR1 and CDR2 were assigned from the germline V gene (reference sequence) as LNHNV and YYDKDF. Study-level results and caveats: The amount of clinical and demographic metadata varied by source and participant and was provided uncurated.

TCRbeta CDR3 regions were amplified from genomic DNA by means of the immunoSEQ Assay, a bias-controlled multiplex PCR. As for the original processing: Nucleated cell counts per sample were estimated from amplification of reference gene primers within the assay. To quantify the absolute abundance of each unique TCRbeta CDR3 rearrangement, sequence reads were collapsed and filtered. For each sample, productive Simpson clonality was calculated as the square root of Simpson's diversity index over productive rearrangements. TCRdb's version of the immuneACCESS table is confined to in-frame rearrangements and falls short of the full clone set. An unresolved V gene accounts for under half of the shortfall where checked; the remainder is of unknown origin. That table furnishes V, J and clone size, whereas the DNA furnished D and trimming. For this sample the table gives roughly 200,000 clones, of which approximately 87% were detected only once. The ten largest make up roughly 6.4% of the sample.

The chain couples TRBV15 to TRBJ2-7, with 12 central nucleotides matching TRBD1. The source is a man in his fifties or sixties who had recovered from COVID-19. Sequenced input: peripheral blood. The sequenced DNA is TGTGCCACCAGCAGGGGACAGGGGGCGCCTGAGCAGTACTTC. It specifies CATSRGQGAPEQYF. Full variable domain (CDR3 extended with the reference TRBV15 and TRBJ2-7 proteins): DAMVIQNPRYQVTQFGKPVTLSCSQTLNHNVMYWYQQKSSQAPKLLFHYYDKDFNNEADTPDNFQSRRPNTSFCFLDIRSPGLGDTAMYLCATSRGQGAPEQYFGPGTRLTVT.